This record covers a single T cell receptor beta chain. The target antigen is unknown. Clones were read by immunoSEQ multiplex PCR, and TCRdb kept only the in-frame ones, dropping some. The sample holds about 14,000 clones, nearly 80% seen once. The germline CDR1 and CDR2 sequences are MNHEY and SVGAGI. V was pared by 10 bases and J by 7 bases, with 13 bases between. The CDR3 extends over 11 amino acids. Within the ViraFEST assay, antigen-specific CD4+ T cells underwent expansion with viral peptide pools prior to sequencing. After less than 11 days in culture, the CD4+ T cells were isolated. It was between March and December 2020 that the person had a SARS-CoV-2 infection confirmed by PCR. The cohort was immunized with two doses of either the BNT162b2 or mRNA-1273 vaccine. The data derive from a study of vaccination effects on CD4 cells after COVID-19. About the research overall: Each of a few convalescent patients underwent sampling at an early and a late point after vaccination.

Study-wide results and limits: Missing from the study were early post-infection timepoints, and its convalescent patients were few.

The V and J genes are TRBV6-5 and TRBJ1-2; weak D call: TRBD1 (6 bases). Sequenced material: CD4+ T cells from PBMCs cultured with HCoV-NL63 spike peptides, taken after COVID-19 vaccination. The source is a human donor who had a prior SARS-CoV-2 infection. CDR3 protein: CATRRGFGYTF. DNA for the CDR3: TGTGCCACCCGGAGGGGGTTTGGCTACACCTTC.